The clone carrying this T cell receptor beta chain appeared many times. J lost 10 bases, V lost 8 bases, and 9 bases had no gene match. In germline, CDR1 is KGHSH, CDR2 LQKENI. The CDR3 loop spans 14 amino acids. Peripheral blood from each donor was collected in a volume of about 9.9 milliliters. These data originate in a study of blood T cells in healthy people across ages. A second roughly 6 to 11 cycle PCR used barcoded and J-beta primers. MiXCR, applied by TCRdb to the 5' RACE reads, yields one record per CDR3 protein. This sample has about 800,000 distinct CDR3 sequences, with roughly 60% found just once.

Source material: blood. The sequence derives from a man aged 30 to 39 in good health. V and J are TRBV18 and TRBJ1-6; 9 bases map to TRBD1. The CDR3 nucleotides are TGTGCCAGCAGCTTGGGACAGGGCGGCTCACCCCTCCACTTT. This encodes CASSLGQGGSPLHF.